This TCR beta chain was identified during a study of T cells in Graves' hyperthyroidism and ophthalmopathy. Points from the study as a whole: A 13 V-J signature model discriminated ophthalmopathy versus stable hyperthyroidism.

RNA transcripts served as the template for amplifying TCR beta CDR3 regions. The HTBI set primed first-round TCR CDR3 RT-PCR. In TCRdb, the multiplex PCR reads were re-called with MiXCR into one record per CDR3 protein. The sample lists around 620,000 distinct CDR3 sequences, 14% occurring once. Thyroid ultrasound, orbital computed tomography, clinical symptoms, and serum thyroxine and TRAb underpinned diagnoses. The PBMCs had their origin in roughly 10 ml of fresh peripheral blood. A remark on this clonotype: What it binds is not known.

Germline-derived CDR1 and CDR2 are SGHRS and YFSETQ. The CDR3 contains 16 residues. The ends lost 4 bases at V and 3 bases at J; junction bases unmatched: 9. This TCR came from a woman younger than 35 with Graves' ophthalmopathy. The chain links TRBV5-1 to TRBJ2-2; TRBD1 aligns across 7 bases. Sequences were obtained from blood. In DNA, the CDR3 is TGCGCCAGCAGCGCTTCTATTGGGACAGACACCGGGGAGCTGTTTTTT. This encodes CASSASIGTDTGELFF.